This T cell receptor beta chain is from a study of T-cell reconstitution after alpha-beta-depleted transplantation in children. This clonotype was recorded a few times. Its antigen is not known. This CDR3 is built from 18 residues. Germline CDR1 is SQVTM and CDR2 is ANQGSEA. Trimming pared 6 bases from V and 3 bases from J, leaving 26 bases between. General study findings and limits: Roughly two months post-transplant, alpha-beta T cells reportedly originated from several hundred graft clones that had expanded.

TCRbeta library construction was performed incorporating unique molecular identifiers. TCRdb re-called the PCR reads with MiXCR, one entry per CDR3 protein. The repertoire holds some 600,000 distinct CDR3 sequences, with approximately 13% as singletons. The sequences come from PBMCs, mostly from graft donor cells, collected 360 days after TCRalphabeta/CD19-depleted stem cell transplant. This receptor was taken from a male patient between 10 and 17 years old who had a stem cell transplant for acute myeloid leukemia, so the T cells may come from the graft donor. The J gene is TRBJ1-4, the V gene TRBV29-1, with D possibly being TRBD1 (6 bases). CDR3 DNA sequence: TGCAGCGTCGACGGGGGCGACCGGGACCTCGAAGCTAATGAAAAACTGTTTTTT. Its protein is CSVDGGDRDLEANEKLFF. Combining the CDR3 with reference TRBV29-1 and TRBJ1-4 gives the whole variable domain SAVISQKPSRDICQRGTSLTIQCQVDSQVTMMFWYRQQPGQSLTLIATANQGSEATYESGFVIDKFPISRPNLTFSTLTVSNMSPEDSSIYLCSVDGGDRDLEANEKLFFGSGTQLSVL.